The following is a T cell receptor (beta chain) sequence with its context. Its target is unknown. TRB rearrangements spanning V, D and J were amplified using mixed TRB-A/B primers. From the multiplex PCR reads, TCRdb called clonotypes with MiXCR, one entry per CDR3 protein. Of about 2,300 distinct CDR3 sequences in the sample, 45% to 65% were seen once. The sample is drawn from a study of T cell repertoires in aging, cancer and after chemotherapy. For the study at large: Patients with chronic lymphocytic leukemia were sampled before and after fludarabine- or bendamustine-based chemotherapy. Study conclusions and caveats: In cancer patients, declining TCR diversity with age involved lost richness and lost evenness. Untreated cancer patients had significantly lower blood TCR diversity than age-matched healthy donors.

The length of the CDR3 is 12 residues. With 6 bases removed from V and 6 bases from J, the gap between germline ends came to 9 bases. Peripheral blood genomic DNA, not sorted cells or RNA, was the template. This TCR was sampled from a human donor with a blood cancer. The sequenced sample consisted of blood. The chain uses TRBV12-3 or TRBV12-4 and TRBJ2-1; D unclear. The DNA for the CDR3 is TGTGCCAGCAGCCCGGCCCTCAATGAGCAGTTCTTC. Amino acid sequence: CASSPALNEQFF.